Listed below are T cell receptor beta chains from one sample, sequenced in a study of cytomegalovirus exposure and HLA in healthy donors. Repertoires were generated with immunoSEQ multiplex PCR, while TCRdb's copy carries only in-frame clones and drops some. Altogether some 150,000 clones are present, around 85% being singletons, with the ten largest covering around 4.3%. Sequencing used PBMCs. These receptors came from a middle-aged man in good health and CMV-seropositive. Each CDR3 is given with its conserved first and last residue. D genes are given only for firm matches. The listing skips clone size in some rows; elsewhere it reads once, few, many or a size class.

clone_size	v_call	j_call	d_call	cdr3_nt	cdr3_aa
-	TRBV14	TRBJ2-1	TRBD1	TGTGCCAGCAGCCAACAAAGGACAGGGGTCGATGAGCAGTTCTTC	CASSQQRTGVDEQFF
-	TRBV7-2	TRBJ2-7	TRBD2	TGTGCCAGCAGCGGAGCGGGAGGCGCCTACGAGCAGTACTTC	CASSGAGGAYEQYF
-	TRBV4-3	TRBJ2-3	TRBD2	TGCGCCAGCAGGCGGACTAGTATTAGCACAGATACGCAGTATTTT	CASRRTSISTDTQYF
-	TRBV2	TRBJ1-5	-	TGTGCCAGCAGTGAAGGGTCGGGCAATCAGCCCCAGCATTTT	CASSEGSGNQPQHF
once	TRBV7-9	TRBJ2-7	TRBD1	TGTTCCAGCAGCTTGGGACAGGGAGCCTACGAGCAGTACTTC	CSSSLGQGAYEQYF
-	TRBV4-2	TRBJ2-5	TRBD2	TGTGCCAGCAGCCCTTACCCAGCGGGAGGGTTGGAGACCCAGTACTTC	CASSPYPAGGLETQYF
-	TRBV7-9	TRBJ1-5	TRBD1	TGTTCCAGCAGCAGGACAGGGCGGCAGCCCCAGCATTTT	CSSSRTGRQPQHF
-	TRBV9	TRBJ1-4	TRBD1	TGTGCCAGCAGCTCCGAGACAGGGTGGAATGAAAAACTGTTTTTT	CASSSETGWNEKLFF
few	TRBV5-6	TRBJ2-4	TRBD1	TGTGCCAGCAGCCCCCAGGGGGCGGGGAACATTCAGTACTTC	CASSPQGAGNIQYF
few	TRBV6-5	TRBJ2-5	-	TGTGCCAGCAGTTACTCCTCGACAGGGACGGGGGAGCAGTACTTC	CASSYSSTGTGEQYF
-	TRBV19	TRBJ2-2	-	TGTGCCAGTAGGCCGCCCGAAAGGGGCACCGGGGAGCTGTTTTTT	CASRPPERGTGELFF
-	TRBV6-5	TRBJ1-6	TRBD1	TGTGCCAGCAGCTTCGACAGGGGAGGATCACCCCTCCACTTT	CASSFDRGGSPLHF
-	TRBV29-1	TRBJ2-7	-	TGCAGCGCCGAGTCGGGGATAAACGAGCAGTACTTC	CSAESGINEQYF
-	TRBV11-2	TRBJ1-5	TRBD1	TGTGCCAGCAGCTTAGGTTTATACAGGGGGAATCAGCCCCAGCATTTT	CASSLGLYRGNQPQHF
few	TRBV5-4	TRBJ1-1	-	TGTGCCAGCAGCTTAGGAGGGGCCACAGGGAACACTGAAGCTTTCTTT	CASSLGGATGNTEAFF
-	TRBV7-9	TRBJ1-5	-	TGTGCCAGCAGCTTTAGCCGGGGTGGCAATCAGCCCCAGCATTTT	CASSFSRGGNQPQHF
-	TRBV10-3	TRBJ1-1	-	TGTGCCATCAAGTCTTCAGGGAACACTGAAGCTTTCTTT	CAIKSSGNTEAFF
-	TRBV19	TRBJ1-4	-	TGTGCCAGTAGTACGGGACTCCGGGAACCCCTGATGGGAAAACTGTTTTTT	CASSTGLREPLMGKLFF
-	TRBV6-5	TRBJ2-1	TRBD2	TGTGCCAGCAGTTACTCGAGCTGGGGGGGGCAGTTCTTC	CASSYSSWGGQFF